The 2 T cell receptor beta chains below were found in one sample sequenced in a study of a mutant IDH1 vaccine in newly diagnosed glioma (TCRdb year 2021). The meaning of the sample's time point label: week 11, during vaccination. Every vaccine dose consisted of 300 ug of a 20-mer mutant IDH1 peptide in Montanide, administered subcutaneously together with topical imiquimod. Their antigens remain unidentified. Preparation of the library involved the immunoSEQ multiplex PCR assay. TCRdb carries this immuneACCESS record with in-frame sequences only. Its versions omit some clonotypes, under half of them owing to an unresolved V gene in the studies checked, with the rest unexplained. This sample is represented by around 26,000 clones; roughly 70% of them were singletons. Jointly, the top ten make up roughly 11% of the sample. Sequenced material: peripheral blood mononuclear cells (PBMCs), taken from a glioma patient whose treatment included an IDH1 peptide vaccine. These receptors all come from a man between 18 and 35 years old with glioma. Some clones in this sample may be carry-over from other donors' samples.

The table lists this clone with a count of one. V and J are TRBV19 and TRBJ1-2; D unclear. Germline V gene data show CDR1 as LNHDA and CDR2 as SQIVND (reference sequence). The V gene lost 5 bases and the J gene lost 6 bases, with 16 bases spanning the gap. This CDR3 contains 14 residues. The CDR3 loop is CASSLGVRANGYTF. The CDR3 DNA is TGTGCCAGTAGTCTGGGCGTCCGAGCCAATGGCTACACCTTC.

The chain combines TRBV6-1 with TRBJ2-7; no definite D call. The germline V gene has CDR1 MNHNS and CDR2 SASEGT. The V and J ends lost 1 base and 4 bases respectively, with 8 bases between them. The CDR3 is made up of 13 amino acids. DNA for the CDR3: TGTGCCAGCAGTGAAGAGGACCAATACGAGCAGTACTTC. As protein: CASSEEDQYEQYF.